This TCR beta chain was found in a study of cytomegalovirus exposure and HLA in healthy donors. Primers: 60 Vbeta forward and 13 Jbeta reverse. TCRdb's table, derived via immunoSEQ multiplex PCR, lists solely in-frame clones and lacks some. The sample lists tens of thousands of clones, roughly two thirds occurring once. Regarding this clone: Its antigen is as yet unknown.

Points from the study as a whole: Later work showed greater clonal expansion in HLA-associated TCR beta chains than in equally common others.

Sample: PBMCs. This receptor was taken from a woman aged 45-59 years in good health and CMV-seronegative.

CDR3 DNA sequence: TGTGCCAGCAGAACCGGGACAGGGGGCTACAATGAGCAGTTCTTC. This translates into CASRTGTGGYNEQFF. V is TRBV2 and J is TRBJ2-1, with 11 bases that match TRBD1. This CDR3 region has 15 residues. The junction had 4 bases not matched to a gene; V was cut back by 6 bases and J by 3 bases. Per germline, CDR1 SNHLY and CDR2 FYNNEI.